This T cell receptor beta chain was identified in a study of T cell responses to AZD1222 COVID-19 vaccine (dated by TCRdb to about 2021). Regarding the study in general: AZD1222 recipients with second doses at about 4 weeks or about 12 weeks were pooled, because spike-specific TCR depth and breadth did not differ between schedules. A total of around 240 trial participants underwent TCR sequencing, of whom under 220 had received two doses of AZD1222 and approximately 25 had received two doses of the MenACWY control vaccine. Trial participants were enrolled into age subgroups of 18-55, 56-69 and 70-plus years, which contained around 150, 29 and 61 TCR-sequenced participants, respectively. The investigation overall reported the following: Participants were mostly white British and included more females than males, and it was suggested by the authors that clonal diversity may have been underestimated. The 56-69-year group was small, and its depth increase did not reach significance, likely because of low power. CD4 TCRs associated with the vaccine covered the entire spike protein, and the dominant responses were in regions 160-218 and 743-854. Epitopes outside the regions mutated in the B.1.351 and B.1.1.7 variants were reportedly recognized by nearly half of the unique spike-specific TCRs. After two AZD1222 doses, both the breadth and the depth of spike-specific TCRs were significantly higher than at day 0 and than in MenACWY recipients. Conclusions about previously exposed vaccinees were limited because only 5 or 6 AZD1222 recipients were SARS-CoV-2 seropositive at baseline. Because no samples from the day 14 peak response were available, repertoires could be characterized only after the peak T cell response.

This sample's time point label indicates: baseline before first vaccination. The vaccinee samples were drawn from two UK trials, COV001 and COV002, one of which was a single-blind randomized controlled phase 2/3 trial testing AZD1222 (ChAdOx1 nCoV-19) in healthy adults. For TCRbeta chain sequencing, PBMC samples from trial participants were taken at day 0 and at day 28 after the second dose. The V end gives up 4 bases and the J end 4 bases, leaving 11 bases in the junction not matched to a gene. Per the germline V gene, LGHNA is the CDR1 and YSLEER is the CDR2. The CDR3, from cysteine to phenylalanine, totals 17 residues. The sequence is cut down to CDR3 DNA, 51 bases in frame from base 1. The CDR3 regions of human TCRbeta chains were subjected to immunosequencing. The published analysis was carried out like this. TCRs in the repertoires were matched against a reference library of SARS-CoV-2-specific TCRs that had been generated with the MIRA antigen-specificity platform. Breadth meant the fraction of unique TCRs that were SARS-CoV-2-associated, whereas depth meant the fraction of total T cells that were SARS-CoV-2-associated. Using the MIRA data, each spike-specific TCR was assigned both to the spike region to which the TCR was reactive and to a CD4 or CD8 class. Log10-transformed breadth and depth values were compared by one-way ANOVA with Sidak's multiple comparisons tests. TCRdb carries this immuneACCESS record with in-frame sequences only. Its versions omit some clonotypes, under half of them owing to an unresolved V gene in the studies checked, with the rest unexplained. V, J and clone size derive from that table, while D and trimming were established from the DNA sequence. In this sample the table shows about 210,000 clones, 85% to 95% of which occur a single time. Roughly 1.3% of the sample rests with the top ten.

Of note for this clone: No cognate antigen has been identified for it. No base quality information exists; no much larger clone differs at one position.

Source: peripheral blood, taken on day 0 of AZD1222 vaccination. This clonotype originated in an adult in good health. The chain was built from TRBV4-3 and TRBJ2-1; TRBD1 lines up with 9 middle nucleotides. The bases read TGCGCCAGCAGCCCGACCCCGGGGGACAGGGAGTACAATGAGCAGTTCTTC. This gives the protein CASSPTPGDREYNEQFF.